What follows describes a single TCR beta chain. Researchers ran the PCR with 60 Vbeta and 13 Jbeta primers. The table came from immunoSEQ multiplex PCR; TCRdb's copy has only in-frame clones and leaves some out. The table lists under 200,000 clones, approximately 11% of them singletons. The data derive from a study of cytomegalovirus exposure and HLA in healthy donors. V gave up 6 bases and J gave up 1 base, with 15 bases separating them. From germline, CDR1 is MNHEY and CDR2 SMNVEV (reference sequence). This CDR3 is 15 amino acids long. The specimen was PBMCs. The source of this sequence is a man aged 50 to 60 in good health and CMV-seropositive. The V gene is TRBV27, the J gene TRBJ1-1; D uncertain. CDR3 sequence reads: CASSTAGRTNTEAFF. The DNA of the CDR3 is TGTGCCAGCAGCACCGCCGGGAGGACGAACACTGAAGCTTTCTTT.